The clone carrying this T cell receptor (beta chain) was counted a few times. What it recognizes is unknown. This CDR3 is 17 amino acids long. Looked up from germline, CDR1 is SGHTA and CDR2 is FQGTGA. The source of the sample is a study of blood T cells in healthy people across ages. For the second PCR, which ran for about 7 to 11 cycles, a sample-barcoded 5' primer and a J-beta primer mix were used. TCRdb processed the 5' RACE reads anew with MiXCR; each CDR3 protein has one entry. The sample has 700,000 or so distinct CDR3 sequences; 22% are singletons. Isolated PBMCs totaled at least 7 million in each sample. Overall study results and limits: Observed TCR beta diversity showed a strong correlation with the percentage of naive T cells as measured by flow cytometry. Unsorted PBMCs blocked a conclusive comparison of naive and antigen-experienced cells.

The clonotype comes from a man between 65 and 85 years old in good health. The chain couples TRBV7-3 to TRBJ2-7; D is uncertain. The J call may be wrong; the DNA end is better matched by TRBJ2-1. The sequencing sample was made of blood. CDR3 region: CASSLTSGYGIRNEQFF. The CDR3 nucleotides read TGTGCCAGCAGCTTAACCTCCGGTTATGGGATTCGCAATGAGCAGTTCTTC.